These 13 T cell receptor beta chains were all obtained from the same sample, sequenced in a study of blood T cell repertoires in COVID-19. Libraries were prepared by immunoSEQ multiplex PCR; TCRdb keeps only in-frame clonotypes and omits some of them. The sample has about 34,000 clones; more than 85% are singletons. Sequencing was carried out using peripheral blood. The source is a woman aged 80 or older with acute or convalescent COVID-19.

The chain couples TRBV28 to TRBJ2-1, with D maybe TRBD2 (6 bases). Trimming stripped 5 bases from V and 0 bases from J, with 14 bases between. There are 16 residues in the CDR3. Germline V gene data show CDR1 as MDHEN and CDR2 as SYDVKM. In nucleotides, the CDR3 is TGTGCCAGCAGTCCCCTGCGGGAAACCTCCTACAATGAGCAGTTCTTC. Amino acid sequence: CASSPLRETSYNEQFF.

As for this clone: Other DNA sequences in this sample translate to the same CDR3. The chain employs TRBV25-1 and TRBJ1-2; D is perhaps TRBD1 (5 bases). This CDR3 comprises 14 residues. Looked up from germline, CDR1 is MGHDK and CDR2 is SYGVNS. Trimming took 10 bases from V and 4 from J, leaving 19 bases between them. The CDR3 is CATSDTPPVYGYTF. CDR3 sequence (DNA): TGTGCCACTTCGGACACCCCGCCGGTCTATGGCTACACCTTC.

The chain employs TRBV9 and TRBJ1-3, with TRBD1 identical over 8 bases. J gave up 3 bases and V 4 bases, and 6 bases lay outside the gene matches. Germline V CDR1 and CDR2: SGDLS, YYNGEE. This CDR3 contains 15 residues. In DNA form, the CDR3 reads TGTGCCAGCAGCTACCGACAGGGGAGTGGAAACACCATATATTTT. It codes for CASSYRQGSGNTIYF.

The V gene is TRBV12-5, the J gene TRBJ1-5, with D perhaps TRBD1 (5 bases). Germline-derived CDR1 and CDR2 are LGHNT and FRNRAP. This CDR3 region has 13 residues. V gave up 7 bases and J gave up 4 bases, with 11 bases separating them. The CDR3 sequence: CASAQGMNQPQHF. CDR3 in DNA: TGTGCTAGTGCCCAGGGAATGAATCAGCCCCAGCATTTT.

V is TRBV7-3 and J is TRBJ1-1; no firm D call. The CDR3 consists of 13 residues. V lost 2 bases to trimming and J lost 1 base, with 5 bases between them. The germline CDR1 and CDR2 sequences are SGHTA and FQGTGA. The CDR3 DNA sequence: TGTGCCAGCAGCTTAGGGCGGAACACTGAAGCTTTCTTT. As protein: CASSLGRNTEAFF.

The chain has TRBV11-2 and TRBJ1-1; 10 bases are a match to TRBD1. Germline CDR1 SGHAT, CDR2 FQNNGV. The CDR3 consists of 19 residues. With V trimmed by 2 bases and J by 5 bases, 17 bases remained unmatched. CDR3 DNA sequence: TGTGCCAGCAGCTTAAGGGGACAGGGGATGCTGAGGGAGGGGACTGAAGCTTTCTTT. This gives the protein CASSLRGQGMLREGTEAFF. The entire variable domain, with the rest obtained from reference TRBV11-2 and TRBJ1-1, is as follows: EAGVAQSPRYKIIEKRQSVAFWCNPISGHATLYWYQQILGQGPKLLIQFQNNGVVDDSQLPKDRFSAERLKGVDSTLKIQPAKLEDSAVYLCASSLRGQGMLREGTEAFFGQGTRLTVV.

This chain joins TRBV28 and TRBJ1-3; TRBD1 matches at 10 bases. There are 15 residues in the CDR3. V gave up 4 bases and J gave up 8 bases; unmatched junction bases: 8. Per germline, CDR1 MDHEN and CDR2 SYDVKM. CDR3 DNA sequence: TGTGCCAGCAGTTCCCGGGACAGGGGCCTAGACACCATATATTTT. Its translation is CASSSRDRGLDTIYF.

In DNA form, the CDR3 reads TGCGCCAGCAGCTTGCAGGGGGACACTGAAGCTTTCTTT. Its protein product is CASSLQGDTEAFF. This sequence joins TRBV5-1 and TRBJ1-1, with TRBD1 matching over 7 bases. With 1 base clipped from V and 3 bases from J, the junction kept 0 bases outside the gene matches. The CDR3 contains 13 residues. In germline, CDR1 is SGHRS, CDR2 YFSETQ.

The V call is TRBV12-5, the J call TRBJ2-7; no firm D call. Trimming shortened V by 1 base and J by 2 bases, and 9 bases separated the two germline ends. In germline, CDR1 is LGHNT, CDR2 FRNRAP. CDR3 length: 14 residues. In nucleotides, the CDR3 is TGTGCTAGTGGTTTGGCCCCGGCGGCCTACGAGCAGTACTTC. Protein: CASGLAPAAYEQYF.

CDR3 loop: CASTPRGGVNEQFF. The DNA of the CDR3 is TGTGCCAGCACCCCTCGGGGGGGGGTCAATGAGCAGTTCTTC. This chain uses TRBV27 with TRBJ2-1, with 8 bases fitting TRBD2. The CDR3 covers 14 residues. The germline gives CDR1 MNHEY, CDR2 SMNVEV (reference sequence). Unmatched junction bases numbered 8, after V lost 7 bases and J lost 6 bases.

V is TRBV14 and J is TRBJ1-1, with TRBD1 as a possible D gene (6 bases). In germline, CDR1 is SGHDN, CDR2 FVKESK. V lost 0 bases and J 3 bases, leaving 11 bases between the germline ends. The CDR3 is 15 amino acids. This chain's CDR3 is CASSQDQDSYTEAFF. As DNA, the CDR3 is TGTGCCAGCAGCCAAGATCAGGACAGTTACACTGAAGCTTTCTTT.

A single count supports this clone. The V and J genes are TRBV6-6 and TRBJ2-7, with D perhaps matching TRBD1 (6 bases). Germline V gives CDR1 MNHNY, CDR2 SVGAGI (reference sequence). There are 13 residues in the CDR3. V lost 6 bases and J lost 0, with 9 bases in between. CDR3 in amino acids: CASSRDNSYEQYF. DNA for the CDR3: TGTGCCAGCAGCCGGGACAACTCCTACGAGCAGTACTTC.

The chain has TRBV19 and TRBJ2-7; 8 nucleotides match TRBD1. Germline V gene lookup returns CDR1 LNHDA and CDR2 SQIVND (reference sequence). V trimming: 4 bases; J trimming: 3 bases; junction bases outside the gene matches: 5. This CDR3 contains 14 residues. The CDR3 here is CASSTRGRNYEQYF. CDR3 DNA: TGTGCCAGTAGTACCAGGGGGCGAAACTACGAGCAGTACTTC.